The present TCR beta chain was sequenced within a study of blood T cell repertoires in COVID-19. Across the whole study: Collection of acute and convalescent COVID-19 samples took place in the United States, Italy and Spain. Sources were T cells, B-cell-depleted T cells, or PBMCs; the material itself was cDNA or gDNA.

Under the authors' procedure: Researchers report that nucleated cell counts were estimated from reference gene primer amplification. The table came from immunoSEQ multiplex PCR; TCRdb's copy has only in-frame clones and leaves some out. V and J calls and clone size follow that table, whereas D and trimming were derived from the DNA. The sample has 25,000 to 35,000 clones, around 89% seen once. Germline assignment: CDR1 MNHEY and CDR2 SVGEGT. The V end lost 2 bases, the J end lost 0 bases, and 5 bases lay between the germline ends. The CDR3 is 15 residues long. The material sequenced was peripheral blood. The chain joins TRBV6-2 or TRBV6-3 to TRBJ2-6, with D unclear. This receptor was identified in a man between 60 and 70 years old with active COVID-19. The CDR3: CASSYRSSGANVLTF. The CDR3 region has the DNA TGTGCCAGCAGTTACAGGAGCTCTGGGGCCAACGTCCTGACTTTC.